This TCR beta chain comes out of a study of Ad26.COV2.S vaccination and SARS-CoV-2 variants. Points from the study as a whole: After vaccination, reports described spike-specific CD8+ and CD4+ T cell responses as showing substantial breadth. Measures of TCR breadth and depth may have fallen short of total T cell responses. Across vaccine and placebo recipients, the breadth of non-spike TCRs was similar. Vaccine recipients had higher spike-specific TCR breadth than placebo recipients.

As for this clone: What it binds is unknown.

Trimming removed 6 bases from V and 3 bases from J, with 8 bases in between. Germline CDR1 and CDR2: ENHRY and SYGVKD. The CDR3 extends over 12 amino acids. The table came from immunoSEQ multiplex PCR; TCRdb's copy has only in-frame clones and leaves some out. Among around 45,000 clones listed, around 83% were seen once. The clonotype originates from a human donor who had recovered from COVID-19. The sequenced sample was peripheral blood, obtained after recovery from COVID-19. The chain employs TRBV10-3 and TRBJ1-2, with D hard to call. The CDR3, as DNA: TGTGCCATCAGCCGCGGGGACTATGGCTACACCTTC. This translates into CAISRGDYGYTF.